This TCR beta chain was recovered during a study of regulatory T cells in long-lasting Graves disease. The germline V gene encodes CDR1 MDHEN and CDR2 SYDVKM. The V gene lost 10 bases and the J gene lost 3 bases, with 21 bases spanning the gap. The CDR3 covers 15 residues. Time point specified: newly diagnosed GD, antithyroid drugs for less than 3 months. Isolated PBMC RNA provided the starting material for the TCR library. CDR3-region Arm-PCR and iRepertoire HTBI primers produced the TCR beta libraries. From the multiplex PCR reads, TCRdb called clonotypes with MiXCR, one entry per CDR3 protein. The sample lists fewer than 550,000 distinct CDR3 sequences; about 16% were seen once. Many counts were recorded for this clonotype. The same specimen was also included in a second study, on T cells in Graves' hyperthyroidism and ophthalmopathy.

The sequenced sample was peripheral blood mononuclear cells (PBMCs), obtained at new diagnosis, from a patient treated with antithyroid drugs. The V call is TRBV28, the J call TRBJ1-2, with D possibly being TRBD1 (5 bases). The source of this sequence is a woman aged 35-60 years with Graves disease. In nucleotides, the CDR3 is TGTGCCACCCGGGATGGGGGACGGGGTGACTATGGCTACACCTTC. Translated, it gives CATRDGGRGDYGYTF.